The following is a T cell receptor beta chain sequence with its context. These data come from a study of blood T cell repertoires in COVID-19. The wider study: Sites across the United States, Italy and Spain contributed samples from acute and convalescent COVID-19.

Per the authors' pipeline: Cell counts per sample came from amplifying reference gene primers. Sequencing was performed with immunoSEQ multiplex PCR; in TCRdb, only in-frame clones are kept and a portion is missing. That table gives V, J and clone size, and the DNA gave D and trimming. In the table there are approximately 140,000 clones, about four fifths of which are singletons. The sequenced sample consisted of peripheral blood. The sequence derives from a man at least 80 years old with acute or convalescent COVID-19.

The chain's CDR3 is CASSQDRVDTGELFF. In DNA, the CDR3 is TGTGCCAGCTCACAAGACAGGGTGGACACCGGGGAGCTGTTTTTT. The chain recombines TRBV18 with TRBJ2-2, with 7 bases matching TRBD1. This CDR3 contains 15 residues. CDR1 KGHSH and CDR2 LQKENI come from the germline V gene. Trimming cost V 4 bases and J 3 bases; bases outside gene matches: 5.